These 22 T cell receptor beta chains originate from one sample sequenced in a study of T cells after yellow fever vaccination. Via MiXCR, TCRdb re-called the 5' RACE reads, giving one row per CDR3 protein. Seen here are about 85,000 distinct CDR3 sequences, roughly 15% observed once, and the top ten hold just under 25%. The specimen was CD8+ T cells not binding an NS4B(214-222) dextramer, sorted from PBMCs, collected about 20 days after the first yellow fever vaccination. These receptors all stem from a man younger than 35 who received the YFV17D yellow fever vaccine.

This clonotype was counted a few times. The chain uses TRBV4-3 and TRBJ2-3; TRBD1 aligns across 8 bases. Germline V gene data show CDR1 as LGHNA and CDR2 as YSLEER. This CDR3 is built from 15 residues. Trimming at V came to 4 bases and at J to 0 bases, leaving 3 bases not matched to a gene. As DNA, the CDR3 is TGCGCCAGCAGCCCGGGGACAGGTAGCACAGATACGCAGTATTTT. Amino acids: CASSPGTGSTDTQYF.

This clonotype was seen a few times. The CDR3: CASSSQGDLTDTQYF. CDR3 nucleotides: TGTGCCAGCAGCTCCCAGGGGGATCTCACAGATACGCAGTATTTT. The gene calls are TRBV11-2 and TRBJ2-3; 7 bases map to TRBD1. The CDR3 length is 15 residues. The V gene end was trimmed by 4 bases and the J gene end by 2 bases; junction bases not matched to a gene: 6. Germline CDR1 is SGHAT and CDR2 is FQNNGV.

There are many counts of this clonotype. This rearrangement joins TRBV5-6 to TRBJ2-3; 12 bases match TRBD2. J gave up 10 bases and V 3 bases, and 12 bases lay outside the gene matches. The CDR3 runs to 16 residues. Germline V CDR1 and CDR2: SGHDT, YYEEEE. The CDR3: CASSSETSGGPLAQYF. The CDR3 coding sequence is TGTGCCAGCAGCTCGGAGACTAGCGGGGGCCCTCTTGCGCAGTATTTT.

This clonotype was recorded at least ten times. This chain links TRBV5-1 with TRBJ2-2, with D unresolved. Germline-derived CDR1 and CDR2 are SGHRS and YFSETQ. The CDR3 covers 12 residues. V dropped 5 bases and J dropped 0 bases, with 2 bases sitting between them. The CDR3 nucleotides read TGCGCCAGCAGTCCGAACACCGGGGAGCTGTTTTTT. Translated, it gives CASSPNTGELFF.

The sample holds many counts of this clonotype. The chain links TRBV3-1 to TRBJ2-7, with a tentative D call TRBD1 (6 bases). The CDR3 has 14 residues. Germline CDR1 LGHDT, CDR2 YNNKEL (reference sequence). Trimming took off 3 bases at V and 3 bases at J, with 12 bases between the two ends. The CDR3, as DNA: TGTGCCAGCAGCCAGTCGACGGGACACTACGAGCAGTACGTC. This codes for CASSQSTGHYEQYV.

This clonotype was counted between two and nine times. J is TRBJ2-1 and V is TRBV2; the match to TRBD1 covers 9 bases. With V trimmed by 7 bases and J by 6 bases, 10 bases remained unmatched. Germline V lookup: CDR1 SNHLY, CDR2 FYNNEI. The CDR3 totals 15 residues. In DNA form, the CDR3 reads TGTGCCAGCAACATGTGGGACAGGGTGTTCAATGAGCAGTTCTTC. It specifies CASNMWDRVFNEQFF.

This clonotype was found a few times. The chain recombines TRBV27 with TRBJ2-3; 9 nucleotides agree with TRBD2. V trimming: 5 bases; J trimming: 5 bases; junction bases outside the gene matches: 8. Germline V gives CDR1 MNHEY, CDR2 SMNVEV (reference sequence). The CDR3 loop spans 15 amino acids. CDR3 nucleotides: TGTGCCAGCAGTCCCCCGGGACTAGCTGGAGATACGCAGTATTTT. Its translation is CASSPPGLAGDTQYF.

The chain carries TRBV7-9 and TRBJ2-7; tentatively, D is TRBD1 (5 bases). The germline CDR1 and CDR2 sequences are SEHNR and FQNEAQ (reference sequence). The CDR3 extends over 13 amino acids. The V end lost 2 bases, the J end lost 6 bases, and 11 bases lay between the germline ends. CDR3 nucleotide sequence: TGTGCCAGCAGCTTACAGGGATGGGGCGAGCAGTACTTC. It specifies CASSLQGWGEQYF.

This clonotype came up a few times. The rearrangement links TRBV6-1 to TRBJ1-1; 9 bases fit TRBD1. V dropped 6 bases and J dropped 2; count of bases not matched to a gene: 4. The CDR3 contains 14 residues. Germline assignment: CDR1 MNHNS and CDR2 SASEGT. The CDR3 region has the DNA TGTGCCAGCAGGCGGGACAGGGAAAACACTGAAGCTTTCTTT. This sequence encodes CASRRDRENTEAFF.

The gene calls are TRBV6-6 and TRBJ2-7, with D perhaps TRBD1 or TRBD2 (5 bases each). CDR1 and CDR2 (germline): MNHNY, SVGAGI (reference sequence). Trimming took off 8 bases at V and 2 bases at J, with 10 bases between the two ends. The CDR3 extends over 12 amino acids. The DNA for the CDR3 is TGTGCCAGCGGGACGGTCCCCTACGAGCAGTACGTC. This translates into CASGTVPYEQYV.

Only a few counts were recorded for this clonotype. V gene TRBV6-2 or TRBV6-3 combines with J gene TRBJ2-7; 8 positions match TRBD1. Trimming cost V 0 bases and J 6 bases; bases outside gene matches: 4. This CDR3 is built from 14 residues. Germline loops: CDR1 MNHEY, CDR2 SVGEGT. CDR3 nucleotide sequence: TGTGCCAGCAGTTACTCTTACGGGACAGGCGAGCAGTACTTC. Protein product: CASSYSYGTGEQYF.

Only a few counts were recorded for this clonotype. The rearrangement joins TRBV5-6 to TRBJ2-2; D is tentatively TRBD1 or TRBD2 (6 bases each). This CDR3 spans 16 amino acids. Germline V gene data show CDR1 as SGHDT and CDR2 as YYEEEE. V was pared by 0 bases and J by 6 bases, with 15 bases between. CDR3 sequence: CASSLEGGGPPGELFF. The CDR3 DNA reads as TGTGCCAGCAGCTTGGAGGGGGGAGGACCCCCCGGGGAGCTGTTTTTT.

This clonotype was seen a few times. The chain couples TRBV20-1 to TRBJ2-1; tentatively, D is TRBD2 (5 bases). This CDR3 spans 15 amino acids. Germline V gene sequence: CDR1 DFQATT, CDR2 SNEGSKA (reference sequence). Trimming took off 4 bases at V and 9 bases at J, with 22 bases between the two ends. The CDR3 DNA reads as TGCAGTGCTATCGTACGGGTGGGTAGCGCCGGTGAGCAGTTCTTC. This gives the protein CSAIVRVGSAGEQFF.

The rearrangement joins TRBV9 to TRBJ2-7, with 9 bases that match TRBD1. The CDR3 consists of 15 residues. CDR1 and CDR2 (germline): SGDLS, YYNGEE. V lost 1 base, J lost 7 bases, and 9 bases stayed unmatched. DNA of the CDR3: TGTGCCAGCAGCGTACGGGACAGGGCCTTATTAGAGCAGTACGTC. Translating gives CASSVRDRALLEQYV.

This chain links TRBV21-1 with TRBJ2-1; TRBD1 was called by the table and not checked on the DNA. TRBV21-1 is a known pseudogene. The CDR3 has 15 residues. CDR3 protein: CASTDTGTGDNEQFF. The CDR3 coding sequence is TGTGCCAGCACCGACACCGGGACAGGGGACAATGAGCAGTTCTTC.

This clonotype was counted at least ten times. V and J are TRBV12-3 or TRBV12-4 and TRBJ2-7; no definite D call. The CDR3 covers 13 residues. Deletions cut 6 bases from V and 2 bases from J, with 11 bases between. The CDR3: CASSLLEAYEQYF. The CDR3 DNA follows: TGTGCCAGCAGCCTCCTAGAGGCCTACGAGCAGTACTTC.

This clonotype was counted between two and nine times. The chain couples TRBV27 to TRBJ1-4; no reliable D call. This CDR3 region has 14 residues. Germline CDR1 reads MNHEY; CDR2 reads SMNVEV (reference sequence). Trimming pared 2 bases from V and 6 bases from J, leaving 10 bases between. The CDR3 loop reads CASSLIFGDEKLFF. CDR3 sequence (DNA): TGTGCCAGCAGTTTAATTTTCGGGGATGAAAAACTGTTTTTT.

This clonotype has at least ten counts. The chain uses TRBV19 and TRBJ1-5; 10 bases fit TRBD1. Unmatched junction bases numbered 7, after V lost 5 bases and J lost 6 bases. This CDR3 has 15 residues. The germline V gene encodes CDR1 LNHDA and CDR2 SQIVND (reference sequence). CDR3 protein: CASSGTGARSQPQHF. The CDR3 nucleotides are TGTGCCAGTAGTGGGACAGGGGCGCGTAGTCAGCCCCAGCATTTT.

In this sample, this clonotype turned up a few times. The rearrangement joins TRBV4-1 to TRBJ2-7; D possibly corresponds to TRBD2 (6 bases). The V gene lost 1 base and the J gene lost 5 bases, with 9 bases spanning the gap. CDR3 size: 13 residues. The germline gives CDR1 MGHRA, CDR2 YSYEKL. The CDR3 loop is CASSQVWGDEQYV. DNA for the CDR3: TGCGCCAGCAGCCAAGTTTGGGGGGACGAGCAGTACGTC.

The V call is TRBV6-2 or TRBV6-3, the J call TRBJ2-1; 10 nucleotides align to TRBD2. Losses at the gene ends were 7 bases for V and 6 bases for J; bases not matched to a gene: 9. Germline V gene sequence: CDR1 MNHEY, CDR2 SVGEGT. The length of the CDR3 is 15 residues. CDR3 sequence (DNA): TGTGCCAGCAACAAAGGGACTAGCGACTTCAATGAGCAGTTCTTC. As protein: CASNKGTSDFNEQFF.

This chain connects TRBV4-3 to TRBJ2-7; a weak D match, TRBD1 (5 bases). From germline, CDR1 is LGHNA and CDR2 YSLEER. The CDR3 contains 15 residues. Trimming took off 0 bases at V and 3 bases at J, with 12 bases between the two ends. The CDR3 DNA is TGCGCCAGCAGCCAAGATCACGACAGACACTACGAGCAGTACTTC. Encoded protein: CASSQDHDRHYEQYF.

The chain carries TRBV27 and TRBJ2-5, with 8 bases aligning to TRBD2. This CDR3 comprises 14 residues. V lost 4 bases, J lost 5 bases, and 6 bases stayed unmatched. The germline CDR1 and CDR2 sequences are MNHEY and SMNVEV (reference sequence). In nucleotides, the CDR3 is TGTGCCAGCAGTTCGAGCGGGGGCCTGGAGACCCAGTACTTC. Translation gives CASSSSGGLETQYF.